The 15 T cell receptor beta chains listed next were all sequenced from one sample in a study of CXCR3-negative and CXCR3-positive naive CD8 T cells (dated by TCRdb to between 2018 and 2021). Sequenced using a NextSeq 550. The Human TCR Profiling Kit (MiLaboratory) was used to make UMI-labeled 5' RACE TRB cDNA libraries. TCRdb reanalyzed the reads, keeping one entry per CDR3 protein sequence and omitting DNA. In this sample's table one finds tens of thousands of distinct CDR3 sequences. 1.5% to 2% of the sample is in the top ten clones. The sequencing input was naive CXCR3- CD8+ T cells from blood. According to the study, the label for this sample's cell subset or site signals: CD45RO-CCR7+CD27+CD95- naive CD8+ T cells lacking CXCR3 (TNR3-). The source of these receptors is a human donor in good health. Some clones in this sample may be carry-over from other donors' samples.

This chain connects TRBV12-3 or TRBV12-4 to TRBJ2-2; TCRdb outputs TRBD1, but without DNA this stays unchecked. This CDR3 is 16 amino acids long. CDR3 sequence: CASSFRPPWTTGELFF.

The genes are TRBV6-4 and TRBJ2-2; TCRdb names TRBD1, which stays unverified in the absence of DNA. This CDR3 has 15 residues. In germline, CDR1 is MRHNA, CDR2 SNTAGT. This CDR3 reads CASSLSQGDTGELFF.

The chain is built from TRBV18 and TRBJ2-7. Germline V gene data show CDR1 as KGHSH and CDR2 as LQKENI. This CDR3 region has 14 residues. The CDR3 spells CTSSPSVRLDEQYF.

The V and J genes are TRBV29-1 and TRBJ1-2. CDR1 is SQVTM, CDR2 ANQGSEA, per germline. The CDR3 sequence is 13 residues long. The CDR3 reads CSVEGGQYYGYTF. Looking up the rest from reference TRBV29-1 and TRBJ1-2 gives the full variable domain: SAVISQKPSRDICQRGTSLTIQCQVDSQVTMMFWYRQQPGQSLTLIATANQGSEATYESGFVIDKFPISRPNLTFSTLTVSNMSPEDSSIYLCSVEGGQYYGYTFGSGTRLTVV.

The genes are TRBV7-3 and TRBJ1-1. The CDR3 runs 12 residues. Germline V CDR1 and CDR2: SGHTA, FQGTGA. The CDR3 is CASSLTNAEAFF.

The V and J genes are TRBV24-1 and TRBJ2-2; with no DNA, the TCRdb D assignment of TRBD1 cannot be verified. Germline lookup yields CDR1 KGHDR and CDR2 SFDVKD. This CDR3 comprises 15 residues. CDR3 region: CATRRGTNNTGELFF.

The chain uses TRBV27 and TRBJ2-7; lacking DNA, the TRBD1 call made by TCRdb goes unchecked. The CDR3 totals 14 residues. CDR1 and CDR2 (germline): MNHEY, SMNVEV (reference sequence). CDR3: CASSLSKGAREQYF.

The gene calls are TRBV6-5 and TRBJ2-7; the D call of TRBD2 rests on TCRdb alone, since no DNA is present to check it. Germline values: CDR1 MNHEY, CDR2 SVGAGI. The length of the CDR3 is 15 residues. The CDR3 loop reads CASKVRQAGSYEQYF.

The rearrangement links TRBV6-4 to TRBJ2-2. CDR1 is MRHNA and CDR2 is SNTAGT in the germline V gene. This CDR3 region has 13 residues. This chain's CDR3 is CASSEGNTGELFF.

CDR3 residues: CSVASLGTQYF. The gene calls are TRBV29-1 and TRBJ2-5. The CDR3 is 11 residues long. CDR1 is SQVTM and CDR2 is ANQGSEA in the germline V gene.

The chain has TRBV6-5 and TRBJ2-5; the TCRdb D gene call, TRBD1, has no DNA to confirm it. Germline V gene data show CDR1 as MNHEY and CDR2 as SVGAGI. This CDR3 has 16 residues. The CDR3 sequence: CASTPLDRGSSETQYF.

J is TRBJ2-2 and V is TRBV11-3. Germline V gives CDR1 SGHNT, CDR2 YENEEA. The CDR3 contains 14 residues. CDR3 sequence: CASSFSANTGELFF. Looking up the rest from reference TRBV11-3 and TRBJ2-2 gives the full variable domain: EAGVVQSPRYKIIEKKQPVAFWCNPISGHNTLYWYLQNLGQGPELLIRYENEEAVDDSQLPKDRFSAERLKGVDSTLKIQPAELGDSAVYLCASSFSANTGELFFGEGSRLTVL.

The chain recombines TRBV4-3 with TRBJ2-3; the D call of TRBD2 rests on TCRdb alone, since no DNA is present to check it. The V gene's germline CDR1 is LGHNA and CDR2 YSLEER. This CDR3 region has 15 residues. CDR3 sequence: CASSPAGRSTDTQYF.

V usage is TRBV20-1 and J usage is TRBJ2-5; TCRdb calls TRBD2, which cannot be checked without DNA. This CDR3 contains 13 residues. CDR1 is DFQATT, CDR2 SNEGSKA, per germline (reference sequence). CDR3 amino acids: CSAPEGMGETQYF.

The chain combines TRBV6-2 or TRBV6-3 with TRBJ2-3; TCRdb returns TRBD1, unconfirmable since there is no DNA. This CDR3 contains 13 residues. Germline lookup yields CDR1 MNHEY and CDR2 SVGEGT. CDR3 amino acids: CASQGASLDTQYF.